The 30 T cell receptor beta chains below all came from one sample that was sequenced in a study of early T cells in non-severe SARS-CoV-2 infection. TCRdb redid the calling of the 5' RACE reads with MiXCR, one entry per CDR3 protein. The sample consists of tens of thousands of distinct CDR3 sequences, 10% to 12% of them appearing once. Here the sequenced sample was whole blood, taken at baseline. The receptors originated from an adult who was a healthcare worker with PCR-confirmed SARS-CoV-2 infection or an uninfected control (not recorded which).

This clonotype was detected a few times. The rearrangement links TRBV20-1 to TRBJ2-2, with D perhaps matching TRBD1 (6 bases). Trimming took 3 bases from V and 2 from J, leaving 25 bases between them. This CDR3 spans 19 amino acids. Germline V gives CDR1 DFQATT, CDR2 SNEGSKA (reference sequence). CDR3 DNA sequence: TGCAGTGCTAGTTATTTTGGTGGTGACAGGACTTTCAACACCGGGGAGCTGTTTTTT. Protein product: CSASYFGGDRTFNTGELFF.

This rearrangement joins TRBV12-3 or TRBV12-4 to TRBJ2-7, with TRBD1 matching over 7 bases. The CDR3 sequence is 14 residues long. V dropped 6 bases and J dropped 3; count of bases not matched to a gene: 8. CDR3 residues: CASSRRQGNYEQYF. The CDR3 DNA reads as TGTGCCAGCAGCAGAAGACAGGGCAACTACGAGCAGTACTTC.

CDR3 sequence (DNA): TGTGCCAGCTCACCACCATTTAGGGTTTCGGCTGAAGCTTTCTTT. Its protein product is CASSPPFRVSAEAFF. The V call is TRBV18, the J call TRBJ1-1; D is ambiguous. The germline CDR1 and CDR2 sequences are KGHSH and LQKENI. The V end was cut by 0 bases, the J end by 6 bases, with 14 bases between. The CDR3 spans 15 residues.

This clonotype was seen more than once but under ten times. For the CDR3, the DNA is TGTGCCAGCAGCTTAGCACCCCGGGGGGTGGGAGATACGCAGTATTTT. Translating it yields CASSLAPRGVGDTQYF. The chain links TRBV7-3 to TRBJ2-3; 7 bases map to TRBD2. Germline values: CDR1 SGHTA, CDR2 FQGTGA. The CDR3 contains 16 residues. J lost 5 bases, V lost 2 bases, and 10 bases had no gene match.

This clonotype was counted only a few times. This chain connects TRBV3-1 to TRBJ2-3; no clear D. Trimming removed 0 bases at V and 2 bases at J, with 6 bases between. The CDR3 totals 14 residues. Germline V lookup: CDR1 LGHDT, CDR2 YNNKEL (reference sequence). CDR3 sequence: CASSQDWTTDTQYF. CDR3 in DNA: TGTGCCAGCAGCCAAGACTGGACCACAGATACGCAGTATTTT.

In its sample, this clonotype was seen a few times. The rearrangement joins TRBV29-1 to TRBJ2-3; D unresolved. Trimming shortened V by 5 bases and J by 3 bases, and 18 bases separated the two germline ends. The CDR3 contains 15 residues. The germline V gene encodes CDR1 SQVTM and CDR2 ANQGSEA. As DNA, the CDR3 is TGCAGCGTTAGTTGGGCGCTCCAGTTAACAGATACGCAGTATTTT. As protein: CSVSWALQLTDTQYF.

The chain has TRBV3-1 and TRBJ2-7, with D uncertain. From germline, CDR1 is LGHDT and CDR2 YNNKEL (reference sequence). V lost 1 base, J lost 0 bases, and 10 bases lay in between. The CDR3 runs to 15 residues. CDR3 loop: CASSQGYGNSYEQYF. The CDR3 DNA sequence: TGTGCCAGCAGCCAAGGTTACGGAAACTCCTACGAGCAGTACTTC.

This clonotype was recorded a few times. CDR3 sequence (DNA): TGTGCCAGCAGTTACTCGGAACTCTCGGGGGAAGCTTTCTTT. Protein sequence: CASSYSELSGEAFF. This sequence joins TRBV6-5 and TRBJ1-1; no clear D gene. Trimming took 0 bases from V and 8 from J, leaving 13 bases between them. Germline loops: CDR1 MNHEY, CDR2 SVGAGI. This CDR3 is 14 amino acids long.

The chain is built from TRBV12-5 and TRBJ2-3; TRBD2 is a possible D gene (6 bases). The CDR3 covers 15 residues. V lost 5 bases, J lost 6 bases, and 18 bases lay in between. Germline lookup yields CDR1 LGHNT and CDR2 FRNRAP. The DNA of the CDR3 is TGTGCTAGTGGTCTGGGGACGGGAGCCGGGGATACGCAGTATTTT. It codes for CASGLGTGAGDTQYF.

This clonotype was detected ten times or more. This chain joins TRBV7-2 and TRBJ2-2; D gene uncertain. CDR1 and CDR2 (germline): SGHTA, FQGNSA. The germline V and J ends were trimmed by 1 base and 8 bases, with 11 bases remaining between them. The CDR3 spans 14 residues. CDR3 protein: CASSLGLAMGELFF. In DNA, the CDR3 is TGTGCCAGCAGCTTAGGATTAGCTATGGGGGAGCTGTTTTTT.

This chain uses TRBV28 with TRBJ1-4, with 11 bases aligning to TRBD1. V lost 6 bases, J lost 7 bases, and 4 bases stayed unmatched. In germline, CDR1 is MDHEN, CDR2 SYDVKM. The CDR3 has 14 amino acids. For the CDR3, the DNA is TGTGCCAGCAGGGGGACAGGGGGGCTTGAAAAACTGTTTTTT. It encodes CASRGTGGLEKLFF.

This sequence joins TRBV5-6 and TRBJ2-3; no clear D gene. This CDR3 is built from 15 residues. Germline CDR1 reads SGHDT; CDR2 reads YYEEEE. Trimming left V 1 base short and J 2 bases short, with 11 bases between. CDR3 nucleotides: TGTGCCAGCAGCTTGTTTCAGCGACCCACAGATACGCAGTATTTT. It codes for CASSLFQRPTDTQYF.

There are a few counts of this clonotype. The rearrangement links TRBV9 to TRBJ2-1; D might be TRBD2 (6 bases). Trimming stripped 4 bases from V and 4 bases from J, with 15 bases between. CDR1 and CDR2 (germline): SGDLS, YYNGEE. The CDR3 length is 15 residues. This chain's CDR3 is CASSPASAGYNEQFF. In nucleotides, the CDR3 is TGTGCCAGCAGCCCCGCTAGCGCAGGGTACAATGAGCAGTTCTTC.

In this sample, this clonotype turned up a few times. V and J are TRBV20-1 and TRBJ2-4; D is unclear. The CDR3 is made up of 14 amino acids. CDR1 DFQATT and CDR2 SNEGSKA come from the germline V gene (reference sequence). Trimming took 2 bases from V and 0 from J, leaving 8 bases between them. The CDR3 spells CSARYELAKNIQYF. The CDR3 DNA is TGCAGTGCTAGATATGAGCTAGCCAAAAACATTCAGTACTTC.

This clonotype was observed at least ten times. The J gene is TRBJ1-6, the V gene TRBV2; no definite D call. CDR1 and CDR2 (germline): SNHLY, FYNNEI. The CDR3 has 16 amino acids. Trimming shortened V by 7 bases and J by 1 base, and 14 bases separated the two germline ends. This CDR3 is CASNDPAVSYNSPLHF. As DNA, the CDR3 is TGTGCCAGCAACGACCCGGCGGTTTCCTATAATTCACCCCTCCACTTT.

The chain joins TRBV29-1 to TRBJ2-1; D perhaps matches TRBD1 (6 bases). The germline CDR1 and CDR2 sequences are SQVTM and ANQGSEA. The CDR3 covers 13 residues. With 7 bases removed from V and 5 bases from J, the gap between germline ends came to 15 bases. CDR3 region: CSEQDSSDNEQFF. DNA of the CDR3: TGCAGCGAACAGGACAGTTCCGACAATGAGCAGTTCTTC.

This clonotype was counted at least ten times. CDR3 nucleotide sequence: TGTGCCAGCAGCTATTCAGGGTCCAGTGAGCAGTTCTTC. Its protein is CASSYSGSSEQFF. The rearrangement joins TRBV7-6 to TRBJ2-1; TRBD1 is a possible D gene (5 bases). Trimming pared 4 bases from V and 9 bases from J, leaving 13 bases between. This CDR3 contains 13 residues. From germline, CDR1 is SGHVS and CDR2 FNYEAQ.

This clonotype was seen a few times. V and J are TRBV5-1 and TRBJ1-1; the D gene is possibly TRBD1 (5 bases). V lost 9 bases and J lost 1, with 13 bases in between. The CDR3 runs to 13 residues. Germline V gene sequence: CDR1 SGHRS, CDR2 YFSETQ. CDR3 in amino acids: CATGTLGNTEAFF. In nucleotides, the CDR3 is TGCGCCACCGGGACGTTGGGGAACACTGAAGCTTTCTTT.

This clonotype was detected ten times or more. The rearrangement joins TRBV7-8 to TRBJ2-5, with 12 bases identical to TRBD2. CDR3 length: 16 amino acids. With 4 bases clipped from V and 2 bases from J, the junction kept 5 bases outside the gene matches. CDR1 SGHVS and CDR2 FQNEAQ come from the germline V gene. DNA for the CDR3: TGTGCCAGCAGCTCTCTAGCGGGGGGGCTGCAAGAGACCCAGTACTTC. Translating it yields CASSSLAGGLQETQYF.

Ten or more counts support this clonotype. The V gene is TRBV7-8, the J gene TRBJ1-1, with D tentatively TRBD1 (6 bases). Trimming left V 2 bases short and J 4 bases short, with 14 bases between. This CDR3 region has 15 residues. CDR1 is SGHVS, CDR2 FQNEAQ, per germline. CDR3 sequence: CASSLSSRGGTEAFF. The DNA for the CDR3 is TGTGCCAGCAGCTTATCGTCCCGAGGGGGCACTGAAGCTTTCTTT.

This chain joins TRBV29-1 and TRBJ1-2; D remains ambiguous. Germline-derived CDR1 and CDR2 are SQVTM and ANQGSEA. The CDR3 extends over 11 amino acids. Trimming took 7 bases from V and 4 from J, leaving 10 bases between them. CDR3 sequence (DNA): TGCAGCGCCCAGCGATCCTATGGCTACACCTTC. Translating it yields CSAQRSYGYTF.

V is TRBV7-3 and J is TRBJ2-3; D is undetermined. CDR1 is SGHTA and CDR2 is FQGTGA in the germline V gene. The V end was cut by 2 bases, the J end by 8 bases, with 8 bases between. The CDR3 contains 12 residues. Here the CDR3 reads CASSLGVGTQYF. CDR3 sequence (DNA): TGTGCCAGCAGCTTAGGCGTGGGTACGCAGTATTTT.

This rearrangement joins TRBV5-1 to TRBJ2-1; 11 bases agree with TRBD2. With 3 bases clipped from V and 4 bases from J, the junction kept 9 bases outside the gene matches. CDR1 is SGHRS and CDR2 is YFSETQ in the germline V gene. The CDR3 covers 17 residues. For the CDR3, the DNA is TGCGCCAGCAGCTGGCTGGCGTGGACTAGCGGGTACAATGAGCAGTTCTTC. Its protein product is CASSWLAWTSGYNEQFF.

The rearrangement links TRBV29-1 to TRBJ2-7; 9 positions match TRBD1. The CDR3 runs 14 residues. V lost 8 bases, J lost 2 bases, and 10 bases stayed unmatched. Germline V gene lookup returns CDR1 SQVTM and CDR2 ANQGSEA. CDR3 DNA sequence: TGCAGCAGATCTCCGGGACAGGGTCCCTACGAGCAGTACTTC. This encodes CSRSPGQGPYEQYF.

This clonotype showed up just a few times. This chain uses TRBV6-6 with TRBJ2-2; 11 bases agree with TRBD1. The CDR3 spans 13 residues. Trimming at V came to 10 bases and at J to 5 bases, leaving 3 bases not matched to a gene. Germline V gives CDR1 MNHNY, CDR2 SVGAGI (reference sequence). CDR3 loop: CAIGTGGTGELFF. CDR3 DNA sequence: TGTGCCATCGGGACAGGGGGAACCGGGGAGCTGTTTTTT.

Written as DNA, the CDR3 is TGTGCCAGCAGCGTAGGAAATTCAGATACGCAGTATTTT. It specifies CASSVGNSDTQYF. This chain connects TRBV9 to TRBJ2-3; no clear D. There are 13 residues in the CDR3. Germline V lookup: CDR1 SGDLS, CDR2 YYNGEE. Between the trimmed V and J ends, which lost 0 bases and 4 bases, there was a span of 6 bases.

This chain connects TRBV4-3 to TRBJ2-3, with D possibly being TRBD1 (5 bases). Germline CDR1 reads LGHNA; CDR2 reads YSLEER. V lost 1 base, J lost 0 bases, and 11 bases lay in between. The CDR3 consists of 16 residues. The CDR3 sequence is CASSQVAGRSTDTQYF. The CDR3 DNA reads as TGCGCCAGCAGCCAAGTTGCAGGGCGAAGCACAGATACGCAGTATTTT.

In its sample, this clonotype was seen many times. V gene TRBV29-1 combines with J gene TRBJ1-6; no firm D call. Trimming stripped 3 bases from V and 8 bases from J, with 8 bases between. The CDR3 sequence is 12 residues long. Germline V gene data show CDR1 as SQVTM and CDR2 as ANQGSEA. The CDR3 reads CSVDWGDSPLHF. The DNA of the CDR3 is TGCAGCGTTGACTGGGGTGATTCACCCCTCCACTTT.

The sample holds many counts of this clonotype. The chain couples TRBV11-2 to TRBJ2-2, with D possibly being TRBD1 or TRBD2 (5 bases each). Germline CDR1 reads SGHAT; CDR2 reads FQNNGV. The CDR3 loop spans 14 amino acids. V was trimmed by 8 bases and J by 4 bases, leaving 14 bases between them. The CDR3 sequence: CASRPGPSTGELFF. The CDR3, as DNA: TGTGCCAGCCGGCCGGGACCGAGCACCGGGGAGCTGTTTTTT.

V and J are TRBV7-2 and TRBJ2-7; TRBD1 is a possible D gene (6 bases). Per the germline V gene, CDR1 is SGHTA and CDR2 is FQGNSA. V was clipped by 2 bases and J by 6 bases, with 11 bases between them. This CDR3 is built from 13 residues. The DNA for the CDR3 is TGTGCCAGCAGCTTAAATCGAGGGGGCGAGCAGTACTTC. Its translation: CASSLNRGGEQYF. The entire variable domain, with the rest obtained from reference TRBV7-2 and TRBJ2-7, is as follows: GAGVSQSPSNKVTEKGKDVELRCDPISGHTALYWYRQSLGQGLEFLIYFQGNSAPDKSGLPSDRFSAERTGGSVSTLTIQRTQQEDSAVYLCASSLNRGGEQYFGPGTRLTVT.